This TCR beta chain was sequenced during a study of radiotherapy plus CTLA-4 blockade in lung cancer. Notes on the study in general: There was expansion of tumor-derived TCR clones in blood after radiotherapy plus ipilimumab.

The assay was immunoSEQ multiplex PCR, and TCRdb's table has in-frame clones only and misses some. The sample lists some 50,000 clones; roughly 84% were seen once. This CDR3 comprises 14 residues. V was pared by 6 bases and J by 7 bases, with 6 bases of the junction left unmatched. The germline V gene has CDR1 MNHEY and CDR2 SVGAGI. With regard to this clone: The antigen is undetermined.

This clonotype originated in a human donor with non-small cell lung cancer who had a partial response to radiotherapy plus ipilimumab. The sequenced sample was peripheral blood, obtained from a patient treated with radiotherapy plus ipilimumab. The V and J genes are TRBV6-5 and TRBJ1-4; 9 nucleotides align to TRBD1. As DNA, the CDR3 is TGTGCCAGCAGATTACAGGGGGCGGGTGAAAAACTGTTTTTT. Translating it yields CASRLQGAGEKLFF.